This T cell receptor (beta chain) emerged from a study of cytomegalovirus exposure and HLA in healthy donors. PCR used 60 Vbeta primers and 13 Jbeta primers. Method: immunoSEQ multiplex PCR; TCRdb's copy keeps in-frame clones and lacks some. The sample has about 97,000 clones, approximately 72% seen once. General study points: It was only CMV serostatus that was available as immune exposure information. The dataset shows that most TCR sequences were rare, while some public TCRs occurred in many donors. In a later analysis, fewer than 20,000 TCR beta sequences were associated with HLA alleles at 0.05 false discovery rate.

Germline values: CDR1 SGHTA, CDR2 FQGNSA. The V gene end was trimmed by 5 bases and the J gene end by 1 base; junction bases not matched to a gene: 3. The CDR3 is 16 residues long. Notes on this clone: Antigen specificity is unknown.

Material for sequencing was PBMCs. The sequence was obtained from a middle-aged woman in good health and CMV-seronegative. The chain uses TRBV7-2 and TRBJ2-5; TRBD2 agrees at 14 bases. The CDR3 reads CASSRTSGGPQETQYF. The CDR3 DNA reads TGTGCCAGCAGCCGGACTAGCGGGGGGCCCCAAGAGACCCAGTACTTC.